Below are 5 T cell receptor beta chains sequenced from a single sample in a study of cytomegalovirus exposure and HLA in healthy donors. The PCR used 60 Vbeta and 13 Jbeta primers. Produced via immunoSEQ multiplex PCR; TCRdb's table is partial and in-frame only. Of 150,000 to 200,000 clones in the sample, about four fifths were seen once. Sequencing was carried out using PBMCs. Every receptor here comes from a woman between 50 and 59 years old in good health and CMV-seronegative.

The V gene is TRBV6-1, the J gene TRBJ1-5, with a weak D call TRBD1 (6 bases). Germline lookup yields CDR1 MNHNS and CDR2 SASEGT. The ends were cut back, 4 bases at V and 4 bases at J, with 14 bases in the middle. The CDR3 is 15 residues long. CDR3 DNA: TGTGCCAGCAGTGCCGAGGACAGCCGAAATCAGCCCCAGCATTTT. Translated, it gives CASSAEDSRNQPQHF.

The chain's CDR3 is CASSPTTSANTGELFF. Here the CDR3 DNA reads TGTGCCAGCTCACCGACGACTAGCGCTAACACCGGGGAGCTGTTTTTT. This rearrangement joins TRBV18 to TRBJ2-2; TRBD2 agrees at 8 bases. Trimming cost V 3 bases and J 2 bases; bases outside gene matches: 5. Germline V CDR1 and CDR2: KGHSH, LQKENI. The CDR3 is made up of 16 amino acids. Combining the CDR3 with reference TRBV18 and TRBJ2-2 gives the whole variable domain NAGVMQNPRHLVRRRGQEARLRCSPMKGHSHVYWYRQLPEEGLKFMVYLQKENIIDESGMPKERFSAEFPKEGPSILRIQQVVRGDSAAYFCASSPTTSANTGELFFGEGSRLTVL.

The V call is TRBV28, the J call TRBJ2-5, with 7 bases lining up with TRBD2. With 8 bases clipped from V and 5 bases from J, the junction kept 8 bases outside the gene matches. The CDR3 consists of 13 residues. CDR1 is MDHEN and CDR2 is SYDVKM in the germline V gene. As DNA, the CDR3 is TGTGCCAGCCGGTCGGGGGGTAAGGAGACCCAGTACTTC. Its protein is CASRSGGKETQYF.

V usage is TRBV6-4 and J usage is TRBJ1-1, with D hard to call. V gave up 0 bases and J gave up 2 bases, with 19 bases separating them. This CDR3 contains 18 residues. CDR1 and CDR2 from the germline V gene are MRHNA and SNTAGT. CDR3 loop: CASSDSPGGGLKNTEAFF. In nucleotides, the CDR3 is TGTGCCAGCAGTGACTCTCCAGGAGGCGGATTGAAAAACACTGAAGCTTTCTTT.

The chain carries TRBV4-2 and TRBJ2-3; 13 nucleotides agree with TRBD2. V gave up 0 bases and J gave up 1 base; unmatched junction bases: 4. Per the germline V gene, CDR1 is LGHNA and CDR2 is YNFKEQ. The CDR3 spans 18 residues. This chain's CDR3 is CASSQEGTSGVGTDTQYF. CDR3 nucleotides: TGTGCCAGCAGCCAAGAGGGGACTAGCGGGGTAGGCACAGATACGCAGTATTTT.